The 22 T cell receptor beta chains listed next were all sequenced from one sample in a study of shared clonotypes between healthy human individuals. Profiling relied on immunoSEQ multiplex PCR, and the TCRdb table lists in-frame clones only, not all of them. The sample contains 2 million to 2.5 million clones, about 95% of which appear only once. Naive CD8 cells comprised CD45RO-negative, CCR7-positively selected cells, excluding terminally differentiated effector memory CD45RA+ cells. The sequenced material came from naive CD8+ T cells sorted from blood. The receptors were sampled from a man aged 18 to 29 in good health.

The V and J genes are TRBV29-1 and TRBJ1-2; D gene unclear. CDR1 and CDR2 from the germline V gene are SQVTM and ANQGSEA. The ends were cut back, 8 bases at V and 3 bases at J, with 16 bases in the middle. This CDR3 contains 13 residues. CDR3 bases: TGCAGCTTACTCGACTCGGGAGACTATGGCTACACCTTC. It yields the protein CSLLDSGDYGYTF.

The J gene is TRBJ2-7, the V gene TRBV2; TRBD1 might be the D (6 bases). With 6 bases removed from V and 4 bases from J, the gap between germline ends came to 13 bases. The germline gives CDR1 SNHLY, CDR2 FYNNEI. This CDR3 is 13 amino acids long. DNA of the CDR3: TGTGCCAGCAGAGAAACAGGGTTATACGAGCAGTACTTC. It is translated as CASRETGLYEQYF.

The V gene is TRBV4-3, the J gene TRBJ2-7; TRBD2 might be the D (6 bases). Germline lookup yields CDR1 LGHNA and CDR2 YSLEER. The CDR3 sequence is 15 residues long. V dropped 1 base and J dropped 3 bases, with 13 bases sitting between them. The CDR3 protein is CASSQVIAALYEQYF. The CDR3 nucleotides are TGCGCCAGCAGCCAAGTTATAGCGGCCCTCTACGAGCAGTACTTC.

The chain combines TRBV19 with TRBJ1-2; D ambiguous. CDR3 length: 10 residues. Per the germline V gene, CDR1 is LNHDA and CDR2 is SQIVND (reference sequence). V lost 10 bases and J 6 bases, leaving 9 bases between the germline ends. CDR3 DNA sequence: TGTGCCACCCAGGCGAATGGCTACACCTTC. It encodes CATQANGYTF.

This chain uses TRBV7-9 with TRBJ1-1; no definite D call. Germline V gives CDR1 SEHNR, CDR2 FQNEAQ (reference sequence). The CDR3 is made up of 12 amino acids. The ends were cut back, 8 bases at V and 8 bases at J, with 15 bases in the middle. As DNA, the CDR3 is TGTGCCAGCGAGATCTTGCCGACCGAAGCTTTCTTT. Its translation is CASEILPTEAFF.

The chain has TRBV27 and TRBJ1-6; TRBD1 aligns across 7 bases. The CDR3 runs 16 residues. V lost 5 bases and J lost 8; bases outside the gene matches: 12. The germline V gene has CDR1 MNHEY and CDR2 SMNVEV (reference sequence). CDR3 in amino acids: CASSPTPTGRHSPLHF. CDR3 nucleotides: TGTGCCAGCAGTCCAACCCCGACAGGGAGGCATTCACCCCTCCACTTT.

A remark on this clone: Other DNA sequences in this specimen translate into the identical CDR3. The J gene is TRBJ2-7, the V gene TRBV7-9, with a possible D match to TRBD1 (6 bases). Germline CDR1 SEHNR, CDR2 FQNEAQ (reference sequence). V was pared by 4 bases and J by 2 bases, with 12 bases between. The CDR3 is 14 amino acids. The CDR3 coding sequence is TGTGCCAGCAGCTCTGCAGGGACAACCTACGAGCAGTACTTC. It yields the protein CASSSAGTTYEQYF. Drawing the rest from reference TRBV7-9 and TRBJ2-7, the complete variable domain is DTGVSQNPRHKITKRGQNVTFRCDPISEHNRLYWYRQTLGQGPEFLTYFQNEAQLEKSRLLSDRFSAERPKGSFSTLEIQRTEQGDSAMYLCASSSAGTTYEQYFGPGTRLTVT.

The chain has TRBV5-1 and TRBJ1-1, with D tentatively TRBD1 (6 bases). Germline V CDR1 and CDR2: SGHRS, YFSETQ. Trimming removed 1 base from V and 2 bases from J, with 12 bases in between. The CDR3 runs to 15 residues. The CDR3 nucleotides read TGCGCCAGCAGCTTGACAGGGATAGGAAACACTGAAGCTTTCTTT. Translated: CASSLTGIGNTEAFF.

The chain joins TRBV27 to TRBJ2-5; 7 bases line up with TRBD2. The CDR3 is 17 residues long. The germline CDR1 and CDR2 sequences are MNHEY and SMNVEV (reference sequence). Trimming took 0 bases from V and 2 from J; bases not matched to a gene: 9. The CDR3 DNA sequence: TGTGCCAGCAGTTTATCCTCCTCCACGCGGGGGCAAGAGACCCAGTACTTC. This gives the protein CASSLSSSTRGQETQYF.

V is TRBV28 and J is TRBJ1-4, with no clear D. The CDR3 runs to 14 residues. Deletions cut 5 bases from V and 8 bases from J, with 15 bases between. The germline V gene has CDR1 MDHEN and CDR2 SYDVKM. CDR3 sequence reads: CASSLRYVGEKLFF. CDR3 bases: TGTGCCAGCAGTCTTAGATACGTGGGGGAAAAACTGTTTTTT.

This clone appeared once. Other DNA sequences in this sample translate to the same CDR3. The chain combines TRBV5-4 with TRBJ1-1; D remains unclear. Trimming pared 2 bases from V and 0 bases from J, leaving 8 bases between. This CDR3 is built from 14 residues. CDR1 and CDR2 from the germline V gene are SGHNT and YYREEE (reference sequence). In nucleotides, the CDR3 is TGTGCCAGCAGCTTAGACGGGCTGAACACTGAAGCTTTCTTT. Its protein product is CASSLDGLNTEAFF. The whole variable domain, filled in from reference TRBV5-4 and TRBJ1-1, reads ETGVTQSPTHLIKTRGQQVTLRCSSQSGHNTVSWYQQALGQGPQFIFQYYREEENGRGNFPPRFSGLQFPNYSSELNVNALELDDSALYLCASSLDGLNTEAFFGQGTRLTVV.

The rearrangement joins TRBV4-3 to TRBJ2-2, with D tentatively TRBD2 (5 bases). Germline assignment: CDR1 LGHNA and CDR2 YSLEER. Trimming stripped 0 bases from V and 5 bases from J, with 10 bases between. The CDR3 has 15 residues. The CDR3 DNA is TGCGCCAGCAGCCAAGAAATCTCGGGGACCGGGGAGCTGTTTTTT. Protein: CASSQEISGTGELFF.

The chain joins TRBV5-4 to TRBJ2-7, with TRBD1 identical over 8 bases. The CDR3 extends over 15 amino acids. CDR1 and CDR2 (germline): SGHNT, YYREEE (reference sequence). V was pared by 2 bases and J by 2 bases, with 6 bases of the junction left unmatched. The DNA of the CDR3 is TGTGCCAGCAGCTTCGCAGGGGGCCCCCCCTACGAGCAGTACTTC. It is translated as CASSFAGGPPYEQYF.

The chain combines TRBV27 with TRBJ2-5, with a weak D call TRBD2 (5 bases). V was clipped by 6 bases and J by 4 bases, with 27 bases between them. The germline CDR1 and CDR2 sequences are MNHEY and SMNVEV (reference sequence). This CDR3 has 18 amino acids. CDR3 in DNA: TGTGCCAGCAGCCCCCTGGCTAGCTTGGGGTCAAGCCCAGAGACCCAGTACTTC. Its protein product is CASSPLASLGSSPETQYF.

The CDR3: CASSRPPQGAWETQYF. The CDR3 nucleotides read TGTGCCAGCAGCAGGCCCCCCCAGGGGGCATGGGAGACCCAGTACTTC. This chain uses TRBV28 with TRBJ2-5; TRBD1 agrees at 8 bases. Germline V gene data show CDR1 as MDHEN and CDR2 as SYDVKM. The CDR3 is 16 residues long. Trimming removed 6 bases from V and 5 bases from J; junction bases left unmatched: 14.

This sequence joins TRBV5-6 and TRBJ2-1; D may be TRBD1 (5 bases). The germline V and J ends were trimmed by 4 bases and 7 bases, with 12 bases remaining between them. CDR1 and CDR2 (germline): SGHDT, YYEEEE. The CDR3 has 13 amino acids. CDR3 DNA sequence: TGTGCCAGCAGCCCTGGGCCAGGGAATGAGCAGTTCTTC. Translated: CASSPGPGNEQFF.

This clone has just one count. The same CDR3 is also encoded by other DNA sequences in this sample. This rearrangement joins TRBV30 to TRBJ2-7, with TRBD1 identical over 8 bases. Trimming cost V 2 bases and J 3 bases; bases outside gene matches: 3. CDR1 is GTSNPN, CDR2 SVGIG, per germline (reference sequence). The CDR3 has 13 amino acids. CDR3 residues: CAWSLGQGYEQYF. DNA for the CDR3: TGTGCCTGGAGTTTAGGACAGGGCTACGAGCAGTACTTC.

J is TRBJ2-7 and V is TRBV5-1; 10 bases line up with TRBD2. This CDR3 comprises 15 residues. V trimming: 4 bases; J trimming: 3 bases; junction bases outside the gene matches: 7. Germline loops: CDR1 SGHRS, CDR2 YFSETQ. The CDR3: CASSPGLAENYEQYF. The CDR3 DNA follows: TGCGCCAGCAGCCCCGGACTAGCGGAGAACTACGAGCAGTACTTC.

The CDR3 DNA follows: TGTGCCAGCAGCGTAGATTTTGGGGCCAACGTCCTGACTTTC. Protein: CASSVDFGANVLTF. The V gene is TRBV9, the J gene TRBJ2-6; D remains ambiguous. Between the trimmed V and J ends, which lost 0 bases and 3 bases, there was a span of 4 bases. This CDR3 is built from 14 residues. The germline V gene encodes CDR1 SGDLS and CDR2 YYNGEE.

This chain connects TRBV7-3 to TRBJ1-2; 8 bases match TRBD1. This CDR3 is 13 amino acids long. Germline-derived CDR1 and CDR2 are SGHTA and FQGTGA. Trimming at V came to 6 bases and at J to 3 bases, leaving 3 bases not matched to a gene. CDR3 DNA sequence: TGTGCCAGCAGGGTACAGGGGGACTATGGCTACACCTTC. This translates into CASRVQGDYGYTF.

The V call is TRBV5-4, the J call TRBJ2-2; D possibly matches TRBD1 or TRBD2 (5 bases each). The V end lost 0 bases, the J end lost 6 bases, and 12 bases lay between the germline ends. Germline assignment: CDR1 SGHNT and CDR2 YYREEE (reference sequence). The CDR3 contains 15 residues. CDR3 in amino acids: CASSLESGPAGELFF. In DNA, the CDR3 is TGTGCCAGCAGCTTGGAGTCGGGACCTGCCGGGGAGCTGTTTTTT.

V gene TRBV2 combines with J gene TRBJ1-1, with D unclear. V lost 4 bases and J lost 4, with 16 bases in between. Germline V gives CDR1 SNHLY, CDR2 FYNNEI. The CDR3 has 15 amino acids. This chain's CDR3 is CASSVSTALGTEAFF. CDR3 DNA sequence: TGTGCCAGCAGTGTTAGCACCGCTTTGGGCACTGAAGCTTTCTTT.